These T cell receptor beta chains were read from a single sample in a study of CD8 T cells in Susac syndrome. TCRdb re-called the immunoSEQ multiplex PCR reads with MiXCR, one entry per CDR3 protein. The data hold tens of thousands of distinct CDR3 sequences, with just over 90% observed a single time. Sequencing used CD8+ T cells from PBMCs. All receptors come from a human donor in good health. Both conserved end residues are trimmed from each CDR3. The order of the fields is CDR3 length, J gene, V gene, D gene, CDR3 protein. The D gene is left open where the match is weak.

10 | TRBJ2-3 | TRBV7-9 | . | ASRMDTDTQY
11 | TRBJ2-5 | TRBV5-6 | . | ASSLDPQETQY
10 | TRBJ1-1 | TRBV29-1 | . | SVGPMNTEAF
13 | TRBJ1-1 | TRBV4-2 | TRBD1 | ASSQEDRAGTEAF
11 | TRBJ2-1 | TRBV12-3/TRBV12-4 | . | ARDVSGYNEQF
11 | TRBJ2-1 | TRBV13 | . | ASSPEGYDEQF
15 | TRBJ1-2 | TRBV4-2 | . | ANSQAREGPTYYGYT
14 | TRBJ2-7 | TRBV5-1 | . | ASSPEVWTATREQY
9 | TRBJ2-1 | TRBV5-1 | . | ASSFGNEQF
13 | TRBJ2-7 | TRBV19 | TRBD1 | ASTVGTGVPYEQY
11 | TRBJ2-3 | TRBV4-1 | . | ASSPPRGDTQY
13 | TRBJ2-7 | TRBV6-5 | . | AGSWGEGIRYEQY
12 | TRBJ1-1 | TRBV28 | TRBD1 | ASSLDRERAEAF
13 | TRBJ2-7 | TRBV27 | . | ASSIVAGYSYEQY
13 | TRBJ2-3 | TRBV6-6 | . | ASSQTRSSTDTQY
13 | TRBJ2-3 | TRBV6-5 | . | ASSPEAAQTDTQY
13 | TRBJ2-7 | TRBV7-9 | . | ASSSFRGVNYEQY
14 | TRBJ2-1 | TRBV2 | TRBD2 | ASSEVGTSVYNEQF
11 | TRBJ1-6 | TRBV4-2 | . | ASSQDLRSPLH
18 | TRBJ1-5 | TRBV11-1 | TRBD1 | ASSLSSNRGVPYSNQPQH
12 | TRBJ2-5 | TRBV2 | TRBD1 | ASSGTGYQETQY
11 | TRBJ2-7 | TRBV12-3/TRBV12-4 | . | ASSSGLYYEQY
12 | TRBJ2-5 | TRBV14 | TRBD1 | ASSPWDSQETQY
13 | TRBJ2-7 | TRBV4-2 | TRBD1 | ASSHRQGTSYEQY
13 | TRBJ2-7 | TRBV9 | TRBD1 | ASSASGTGAYEQY
14 | TRBJ2-7 | TRBV7-6 | . | ASSFRQTGAYLEQY
12 | TRBJ2-7 | TRBV6-5 | . | ASRSGQGTFEQY
12 | TRBJ1-5 | TRBV27 | . | ASSLSGSNQPQH
18 | TRBJ1-2 | TRBV5-1 | . | ASSPALSSEASEANYGYT
16 | TRBJ2-1 | TRBV13 | TRBD2 | ASSPPGLADSSYNEQF
12 | TRBJ1-1 | TRBV25-1 | . | ASSESGDRAEAF
11 | TRBJ2-1 | TRBV6-2/TRBV6-3 | . | ATRSDSDNEQF
13 | TRBJ2-3 | TRBV30 | . | AWTTVGTERWAQY
13 | TRBJ2-5 | TRBV18 | . | ASSPTGAVQETQY
16 | TRBJ1-4 | TRBV27 | . | ASSLSMSRLGGNEKLF
12 | TRBJ2-1 | TRBV12-3/TRBV12-4 | . | ASSLDRNYNEQF
14 | TRBJ2-7 | TRBV6-5 | . | ASSYSTGSIAYEQY
14 | TRBJ2-1 | TRBV9 | . | ASSERTNENDNEQF
14 | TRBJ1-4 | TRBV12-3/TRBV12-4 | . | ASSLRGIIANEKLF
11 | TRBJ2-6 | TRBV7-6 | . | ASSNTGANVLT
11 | TRBJ1-6 | TRBV9 | . | ASSVVMNSPLH
14 | TRBJ2-1 | TRBV5-5 | . | ASSLDGREDYNEQF
15 | TRBJ2-6 | TRBV5-6 | . | ASSFPTGVSGANVLT
17 | TRBJ1-6 | TRBV5-6 | . | ASSTKPGRRSSYNSPLH
11 | TRBJ1-2 | TRBV7-9 | TRBD1 | ASSTGQGEGYT
13 | TRBJ2-1 | TRBV5-1 | TRBD2 | ASSLGRGGANEQF
12 | TRBJ1-2 | TRBV5-4 | . | ASSFRDRNYGYT
10 | TRBJ2-7 | TRBV27 | . | ASSRDGYEQY
13 | TRBJ1-4 | TRBV7-9 | . | ASSPSGVSTGKLF
11 | TRBJ2-2 | TRBV6-1 | . | ASRLIGTGELF
12 | TRBJ1-4 | TRBV27 | . | ASSPLGTNEKLF